This T cell receptor beta chain was found in a study of cytomegalovirus exposure and HLA in healthy donors (dated 2017 in TCRdb). Notes on the research overall: In an earlier analysis of 550 to 750 of the donors, 250 to 300 Gb of sequence data and 120 million or so unique TCR beta sequences from 150 million to 200 million T cells were reported. The genetic ancestry cluster associated with self-reported Caucasian donors included 81% of the approximately 400 genotyped donors. HLA typing covered class I and class II loci at four-digit resolution. The study aimed to test whether signatures of past pathogen exposure could be identified by cataloging public T cell receptors. To decide whether each TCR beta V gene segment behaved as functional or pseudogenic, an earlier analysis of some 570 of the donors relied on high-throughput TCR beta sequencing. The study combined high-throughput TCR immunosequencing, statistical association of individual TCRs with disease status, and machine learning to predict cytomegalovirus infection status. Genome-wide SNP genotypes for about three fifths of the roughly 670 donors were used in a later genetic analysis, which treated that subset as a discovery cohort. Rather than using new phenotypic data, the later analysis identified candidate immune exposures from TCR beta sequences and from how often those sequences occurred across donors. Several DR-DQ haplotypes were treated as single units for association and clustering because of strong linkage in the cohort. Every repertoire in the discovery cohort had been generated on one and the same sequencing platform. An early release that covered fewer than 750 HLA-typed donors contained about 300 gigabases of sequencing data and some 87 million unique TCR sequences. The number of donors typed differed by locus, with 629-630 for A, B, C, DRB1 and DQB1, roughly 520 for DQA1, over 600 for DPA1, and 450 to 480 for DPB1. The study used immunosequencing to profile the T cell repertoires of approximately 640 subjects and linked those repertoires to cytomegalovirus serostatus. Alongside the repertoire data, information on donor age, sex, ethnicity and CMV serostatus was compiled. In a later analysis, previously published TCR beta repertoires from about 670 donors were re-analyzed and high-resolution HLA genotyping was added so that TCR occurrence patterns could be studied. Among 300 to 500 genotyped donors of the cohort, an average of about 240,000 unique TCR beta nucleotide sequences was sequenced per donor, of which approximately 18% were non-productive. In addition to the first cohort of approximately 650 subjects, a separate validation cohort of 130 or so different subjects was used.

General conclusions and limits of the study: The presence/absence analyses assumed that sequencing depth was roughly uniform across donors, and that assumption may not be true. The study gave a list of under 200 TCR beta chains associated with cytomegalovirus. A few of the identified cytomegalovirus-associated TCR beta chains were confirmed in vitro to be specific for cytomegalovirus antigens. In a later analysis, more than 15,000 TCR beta sequences were associated with specific HLA alleles at a false discovery rate of 0.05. Broadly in line with IMGT annotations, most TCR beta V segments showed up in productive rearrangements about 87% or about 30% of the time in an earlier analysis of roughly 590 of the donors. Because HLA typing was missing for some donors at each locus, association tests included only the typed subset. Linkage disequilibrium might explain the correlated functional status among segregating V segments, but an unknown experimental factor could not be ruled out. The classifier was reported to diagnose cytomegalovirus status with high specificity and sensitivity in both the original and validation cohorts. Across donors, most TCR sequences were observed very rarely, whereas some public TCRs were present in many individuals. In a later genetic analysis, fewer N-insertions in productive TCRs were reported among donors in an Asian-associated ancestry cluster than the roughly 710-donor mean. A further reported finding was that TCR beta sequences accurately predicted the HLA-A and HLA-B alleles for most subjects in the first cohort. Assigning TCR associations to individual alleles was difficult when HLA alleles, especially DR and DQ, strongly co-occurred. This cohort had only TCR beta chains sequenced, and the lack of alpha or paired-chain data limited which features could be detected. In a later genetic analysis, a missense DCLRE1C variant was associated with V-gene and J-gene trimming of TCR beta chains, and the association was replicated in an independent cohort. A cluster of highly shared sequence variants was judged likely to be a technical artifact of the sequencing pipeline. The only immune exposure information available for the cohort was CMV serostatus. A later analysis found that HLA-associated TCR beta chains were more clonally expanded and had lower generation probabilities than equally common non-associated chains. According to a later analysis, parvovirus B19, influenza, CMV and Epstein-Barr virus appeared linked to several top co-occurrence clusters. A later analysis found that TCR association rates varied across HLA loci, with DRB1 alleles showing the most associated TCRs and HLA-C alleles the fewest. The authors suggested that the approach could potentially be extended to other disease states and immunological phenotypes. In a later analysis, most CMV-associated TCR beta chains were found to appear HLA-restricted, with HLA associations seemingly driven largely by CMV exposure. Because the 87-base-pair reads could not distinguish some IMGT-functional V segments, including TRBV6-2 and TRBV6-3, those segments were excluded. Because counts were too low, 15 or so rarely observed V segments, including chromosome 9 orphons, were excluded from the earlier analysis of fewer than 650 of the donors.

The cohort comprised 550 to 700 healthy bone marrow donors. Cohort members were all nominally healthy when sampled, although unrecorded immune exposures were likely present. The donor tested CMV seropositive, placing the donor among the 310 or so seropositive members of the cohort. Every donor gave a peripheral blood sample, and the peripheral blood mononuclear cells from that sample were used for TCR beta sequencing. Genomic DNA was extracted from the blood cell samples with the Qiagen DNeasy Blood Extraction Kit. With respect to this clone: It has no known antigen specificity. The input lacks base qualities; no much larger clone sits a single base away.

Libraries came from the immunoSEQ multiplex PCR assay. A mixture of 60 forward primers for TCR Vbeta segments and 13 reverse primers for TCR Jbeta segments was used in the multiplex PCR. Amplification of the CDR3 region of rearranged TCR beta genes was performed with a multiplex PCR assay on genomic DNA. On the Illumina HiSeq System, the amplified TCR beta libraries were sequenced as 87-base-pair reads. In the original analysis: Across the 600 to 700 repertoires, a later analysis counted approximately 75 million unique TCR beta chains, around 11 million of which were shared by at least two donors. Raw reads were error-corrected and collapsed into unique sequences with a nearest-neighbor algorithm that merged closely related sequences to remove PCR and sequencing errors. V, D and J gene segments were assigned by aligning CDR3 sequences to IMGT reference sequences. For a sequence to be retained, at least a six-nucleotide match to both a V gene segment and a J gene segment was required. Rearrangements were classified as productive when the CDR3 lacked stop codons and remained in frame with V and J, and all other rearrangements were classified as non-productive. Following IMGT convention, CDR3 was defined as the stretch from the second conserved V-encoded cysteine to the conserved J-encoded phenylalanine. The earlier analysis of about 500 of the donors excluded sequences that lacked an unambiguous match to a single V gene segment. In an earlier analysis of approximately 610 of the donors, V segments were called functional above 56.7% productive rearrangements and were called segregating when the between-donor standard deviation exceeded 5%. To diagnose cytomegalovirus status from the catalog of TCR beta chain sequences, a statistical classification framework was built. V and J gene assignment, in a later analysis, came from comparing TCR nucleotide sequences with IMGT/GENE-DB human TR gene sequences. The TCRdist pipeline was used in a later analysis to assign CDR3 sequences and most-parsimonious VDJ recombination scenarios. In a later analysis, every TCR beta chain was defined by the combination of its CDR3 amino acid sequence and its V-gene family, and reads without a unique V-gene family were dropped. To address suspected cross-contamination and a sequencing artifact, a later analysis removed roughly 640 highly shared, low-generation-probability nucleotide sequences. A later analysis calculated a clonal expansion index for each public chain from normalized within-repertoire ranks of inferred template counts. A later analysis computed generation probabilities with a VDJ recombination model fitted to out-of-frame rearrangements, and checked the results against IGoR. In a later analysis, hypergeometric tests were used to score TCR-TCR, TCR-HLA and TCR-CMV co-occurrence, with a repertoire-size bias correction applied to TCR pairs. In a later analysis, false discovery rates were estimated by permuting HLA or CMV assignments 20 times. In a later analysis, co-occurring TCRs were grouped using DBSCAN, with TCRdist sequence similarity added in when clustering inside HLA-allele-positive subsets. Repertoires with fewer than 30,000 or more than 120,000 public chains, plus five repertoires with anomalous nucleotide sharing, were excluded from co-occurrence clustering. This immuneACCESS table, as held by TCRdb, lists in-frame sequences with V and J called but not all clones. Of the missing ones, under half trace to an unresolved V gene in checked studies; the others have no known cause. V and J calls and clone size are given by that table; D and trimming were obtained from the DNA. This sample comprises about 180,000 clones, 80% of them detected only once. The ten biggest clones cover around 1.4% of the sample.

From its cysteine to its phenylalanine, the CDR3 spans 15 amino acids. The entry retains the CDR3 DNA only, 45 bases that are in frame from base 1. CDR1 is given as LNHNV and CDR2 as YYDKDF, both from the germline V gene (reference sequence). Trimming at the junction amounts to 0 bases on V and 2 bases on J, and the germline ends lie 10 bases apart. This sequence uses TRBV15 and TRBJ1-2; D gene: possibly TRBD1, on 6 matching bases. The TCR originated in a girl aged 5-17 years in good health and CMV-seropositive. Input material: PBMCs. The CDR3 is CATSRDRQGNYGYTF. In nucleotides, the sequence is TGTGCCACCAGCAGAGATCGCCAGGGGAACTATGGCTACACCTTC. Here the CDR3 is joined to the reference TRBV15 and TRBJ1-2 genes, and the full variable domain is: DAMVIQNPRYQVTQFGKPVTLSCSQTLNHNVMYWYQQKSSQAPKLLFHYYDKDFNNEADTPDNFQSRRPNTSFCFLDIRSPGLGDTAMYLCATSRDRQGNYGYTFGSGTRLTVV.